This T cell receptor (beta chain) originates from a study of cytomegalovirus exposure and HLA in healthy donors. General study points: It was found in a later analysis that first-cohort TCR clusters tended to co-occur in the 130 or so validation repertoires. Listed as cytomegalovirus-associated were 150 to 200 TCR beta chains. There were a few CMV-associated chains whose specificity for CMV antigens was confirmed in vitro.

Losses at the gene ends were 0 bases for V and 10 bases for J; bases not matched to a gene: 6. Germline V gives CDR1 SQVTM, CDR2 ANQGSEA. The CDR3 length is 13 residues. Generated by immunoSEQ multiplex PCR, the TCRdb table keeps only in-frame clones and is missing some. The table includes 160,000 or so clones, approximately 90% detected once. Note on this clone: Its antigen is currently unknown.

The clonotype comes from a man younger than 35 in good health and CMV-seronegative. V usage is TRBV29-1 and J usage is TRBJ2-1; 7 bases are shared with TRBD1. The sample consisted of PBMCs. CDR3: CSVEDSRGHEQFF. The CDR3, as DNA: TGCAGCGTTGAAGATTCTAGGGGGCACGAGCAGTTCTTC.